This T cell receptor (beta chain) derives from a study of shared clonotypes between healthy human individuals. Findings of the study overall: About 5% of naive CD4 clonotypes were shared across a handful of donors.

This clone was observed many times. As yet, its antigen is unknown. None of the donors, who were healthy HIV-negative adults, had recently had acute infections or vaccinations. Division of CD4+ cells produced a CD45RA+ naive subset and a CD45RA-negative memory subset. Only in-frame clones appear in the TCRdb table, and some are missing; sequencing was by immunoSEQ multiplex PCR. The data contain about 1 million clones, 60% to 80% of them seen just once; the ten biggest clones take up approximately 1.5%. The CDR3 is made up of 13 amino acids. Germline values: CDR1 KGHSH, CDR2 LQKENI. The ends were cut back, 6 bases at V and 2 bases at J, with 10 bases in the middle.

This TCR was sampled from a young man in good health. Sequencing used memory CD4+ T cells sorted from blood. Indicated subset: CD45RA-negative fraction. The chain has TRBV18 and TRBJ1-1; D is undetermined. CDR3 sequence: CASSAEFNTEAFF. The CDR3 nucleotides read TGTGCCAGCTCGGCGGAGTTTAACACTGAAGCTTTCTTT.